This T cell receptor beta chain was identified in a study of blood T cell repertoires in COVID-19. Study-wide context: PBMCs, B-cell-depleted T cells, or T cells were the source of the cDNA or gDNA that made up the material.

Germline CDR1 and CDR2: GTSNPN and SVGIG (reference sequence). The CDR3 runs 14 residues. With 0 bases clipped from V and 10 bases from J, the junction kept 7 bases outside the gene matches. Profiled with immunoSEQ multiplex PCR; TCRdb holds only in-frame clones, not every one. The table shows some 16,000 clones, with about 92% occurring only once. V usage is TRBV30 and J usage is TRBJ1-1; 11 positions match TRBD1. The clonotype was recovered from a human donor in a cohort sampled during active COVID-19. Sequencing was carried out using peripheral blood. The CDR3 sequence: CAWSVPGTGGSAFF. The DNA of the CDR3 is TGTGCCTGGAGTGTACCGGGGACAGGGGGATCAGCTTTCTTT.